Each of the 3 T cell receptor beta chains below was sequenced from the same sample in a study of T cell responses to AZD1222 COVID-19 vaccine. Sequencing used immunoSEQ multiplex PCR; TCRdb keeps in-frame clones, though not all of them. This sample carries just under 150,000 clones, approximately 86% of them seen once, and the ten largest clones take 5% to 6.5%. The sample consisted of peripheral blood, taken 28 days after the second dose of the MenACWY control vaccine. The receptors were gathered from an adult who received the MenACWY meningococcal vaccine as a control.

In DNA, the CDR3 is TGCGCCAGCAGCGTCAGAGGCGGCAATCAGCCCCAGCATTTT. It specifies CASSVRGGNQPQHF. The chain combines TRBV5-1 with TRBJ1-5; D remains ambiguous. In germline, CDR1 is SGHRS, CDR2 YFSETQ. Trimming cost V 4 bases and J 2 bases, with 10 bases left between them. The CDR3 has 14 residues.

The rearrangement joins TRBV20-1 to TRBJ1-5, with D possibly TRBD1 on 5 matching bases. This CDR3 is built from 10 residues. With 5 bases removed from V and 15 bases from J, the gap between germline ends came to 14 bases. Germline CDR1 is DFQATT and CDR2 is SNEGSKA (reference sequence). In DNA form, the CDR3 reads TGCAGTGCTGACCGGGACCCGCCGCATTTT. Residues: CSADRDPPHF.

The chain recombines TRBV28 with TRBJ1-4, with D possibly being TRBD1 (5 bases). Germline lookup yields CDR1 MDHEN and CDR2 SYDVKM. The CDR3 sequence is 13 residues long. The V end was cut by 5 bases, the J end by 8 bases, with 12 bases between. The CDR3: CASSLREMEKLFF. The CDR3 DNA sequence: TGTGCCAGCAGTCTCAGGGAGATGGAAAAACTGTTTTTT.